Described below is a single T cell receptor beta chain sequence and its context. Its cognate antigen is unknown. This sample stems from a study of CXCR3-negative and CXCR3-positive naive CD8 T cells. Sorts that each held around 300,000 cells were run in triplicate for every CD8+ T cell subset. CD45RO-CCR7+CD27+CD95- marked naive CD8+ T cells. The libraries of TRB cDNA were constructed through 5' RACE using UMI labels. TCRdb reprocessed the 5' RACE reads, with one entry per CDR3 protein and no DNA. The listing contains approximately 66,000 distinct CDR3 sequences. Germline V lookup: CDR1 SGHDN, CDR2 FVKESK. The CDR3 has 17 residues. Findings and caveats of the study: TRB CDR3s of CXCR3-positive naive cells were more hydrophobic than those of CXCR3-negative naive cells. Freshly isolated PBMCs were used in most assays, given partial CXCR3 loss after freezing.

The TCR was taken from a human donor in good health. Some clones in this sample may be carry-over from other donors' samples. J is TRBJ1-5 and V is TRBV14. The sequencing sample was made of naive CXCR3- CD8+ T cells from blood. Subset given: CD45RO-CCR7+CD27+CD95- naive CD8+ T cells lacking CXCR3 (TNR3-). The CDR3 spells CASSQDPTMYSNQPQHF.